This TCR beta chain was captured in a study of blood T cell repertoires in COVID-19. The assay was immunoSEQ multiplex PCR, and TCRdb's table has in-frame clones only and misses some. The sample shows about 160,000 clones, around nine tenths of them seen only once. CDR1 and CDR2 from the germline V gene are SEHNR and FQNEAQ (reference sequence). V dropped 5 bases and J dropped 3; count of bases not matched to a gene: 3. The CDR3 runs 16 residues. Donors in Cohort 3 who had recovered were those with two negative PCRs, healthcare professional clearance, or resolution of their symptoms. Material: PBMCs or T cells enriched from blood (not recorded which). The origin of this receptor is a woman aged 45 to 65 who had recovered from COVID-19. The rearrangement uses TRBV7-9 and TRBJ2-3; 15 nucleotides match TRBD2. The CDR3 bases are TGTGCCAGCAGCCGGGGACTAGCGGGGGGAACAGATACGCAGTATTTT. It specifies CASSRGLAGGTDTQYF.